The rows below give T cell receptor beta chains drawn from one sample of a study of prognosis after radiotherapy for stage I lung cancer. TCRdb recomputed calls from the multiplex PCR reads with MiXCR, one row per CDR3 protein. The sample holds about 31,000 distinct CDR3 sequences, around 43% seen once. The specimen comprised PBMCs, sampled before or after stereotactic body radiation therapy (not recorded which). Receptors originate from a donor aged 50 or older with non-small cell lung cancer. CDR3s include the opening cysteine and the closing phenylalanine or tryptophan. Each record gives: D gene, J gene, V gene, clone size, CDR3 DNA, CDR3 protein. D genes are given only for firm matches. Size is omitted from some rows. Given values are once, few, many or a class for expanded clones.

>-|TRBJ2-7|TRBV7-2|-
TGTGCCAGCATTCGGACTACTTACGAGCAGTACTTC
CASIRTTYEQYF
>-|TRBJ2-7|TRBV19|many
TGTGCCAGTAGCCGCCCGGGGCAGGGAGCCTCCTACGAGCAGTACTTC
CASSRPGQGASYEQYF
>TRBD1|TRBJ2-7|TRBV9|-
TGTGCCAGCAGCGCTACAGGGGGCCCCTCCTACGAGCAGTACTTC
CASSATGGPSYEQYF
>-|TRBJ1-3|TRBV3-1|many
TGTGCCAGCAGCCAAGCGGGGGCTGCCTCTGGAAACACCATATATTTT
CASSQAGAASGNTIYF
>-|TRBJ1-2|TRBV20-1|medium-sized
TGCAGTGCTAGCGCGCGTAAACCGGGACCGCTAATCGGGTATGGCTACACCTTC
CSASARKPGPLIGYGYTF
>-|TRBJ2-6|TRBV5-1|-
TGCGCCAGCAGCTGGGACACCTCTGGGGCCAACGTCCTGACTTTC
CASSWDTSGANVLTF
>-|TRBJ2-7|TRBV19|many
TGTGCCTCCGGGACCCGCTACGAGCAGTACTTC
CASGTRYEQYF
>TRBD1|TRBJ2-7|TRBV28|medium-sized
TGTGCCAGCACAGGGGGCTACGAGCAGTACTTC
CASTGGYEQYF
>-|TRBJ2-7|TRBV3-1|many
TGTGCCAGCAGCCAACGACGCCCCGGGTACGAGCAGTACTTC
CASSQRRPGYEQYF
>-|TRBJ2-1|TRBV7-3|-
TGTGCCAGCAGCTTAACAATGAGGGGTGAGCAGTTCTTC
CASSLTMRGEQFF
>-|TRBJ1-5|TRBV28|-
TGTGCCAGCAGTTTCTGGGACACAGATGGTCACCCCCAGCATTTT
CASSFWDTDGHPQHF
>-|TRBJ2-7|TRBV12-3/TRBV12-4|-
TGTGCCAGCAGTTCCCCAGGGGAGACATCCTACGAGCAGTACTTC
CASSSPGETSYEQYF
>TRBD2|TRBJ2-3|TRBV28|once
TGTGCCAGCAGTTCCCGAAGCGGGAGGTCGGGAGATACGCAGTATTTT
CASSSRSGRSGDTQYF
>TRBD2|TRBJ2-5|TRBV6-1|many
TGTGCCAGCAGTGGGACTCTAGCGGGGGGGAGAGGAGAGACCCAGTACTTC
CASSGTLAGGRGETQYF
>TRBD2|TRBJ2-5|TRBV6-2/TRBV6-3|many
TGTGCCAGCAGCGGGACTAGCGGGGGAGAGACCCAGTACTTC
CASSGTSGGETQYF
>TRBD2|TRBJ2-7|TRBV2|once
TGTGCCAGCAGTGAGTCTTTTGGACTAGCGGGAGGGTCAGGGTACGAGCAGTACTTC
CASSESFGLAGGSGYEQYF
>-|TRBJ2-3|TRBV19|-
TGTGCCAGTAGTATTTCAGGAAGCAGCACAGATACGCAGTATTTT
CASSISGSSTDTQYF
>-|TRBJ2-7|TRBV28|-
TGTTCCAGCAGTTCACGGTACAGGGCGTACTTC
CSSSSRYRAYF
>-|TRBJ1-6|TRBV28|medium-sized
TGTGCCAGCAGTTATCTTAATTCACCCCTCCACTTT
CASSYLNSPLHF
>TRBD1|TRBJ2-3|TRBV15|-
TGTGCCACCAGCACGCGACAGGGTTTCACAGATACGCAGTATTTT
CATSTRQGFTDTQYF
>-|TRBJ2-2|TRBV28|many
TGTGCCAGCAGAACCATGACGGGACGGCCAGAGGGCACCGGGGAGCTGTTTTTT
CASRTMTGRPEGTGELFF
>TRBD2|TRBJ2-3|TRBV20-1|-
TGCAGTCAACAAGGTGTACTAGCGGGGGGGCGGGGCACAGATACGCAGTATTTT
CSQQGVLAGGRGTDTQYF
>TRBD1|TRBJ2-7|TRBV28|medium-sized
TGTGCCAGCAGTTTACAGGGGGCCCTCTCCTACGAGCAGTACTTC
CASSLQGALSYEQYF
>-|TRBJ1-4|TRBV6-1|many
TGTGCCAGCAGTCCCTGGGCGTTTGCAACTAATGAAAAACTGTTTTTT
CASSPWAFATNEKLFF
>-|TRBJ2-3|TRBV20-1|many
TGCAGTGCTAGAGCAGATACGCAGTATTTT
CSARADTQYF
>-|TRBJ2-7|TRBV2|many
TGTGCCAGCAGTGAACGTAGGGTGAGGGGCTCCTACGAGCAGTACTTC
CASSERRVRGSYEQYF
>-|TRBJ2-1|TRBV7-2|-
TGTGCCAGCAGCTCCAGGGGTTCCATTTACAATGAGCAGTTCTTC
CASSSRGSIYNEQFF
>-|TRBJ1-1|TRBV5-1|-
TGCGCCAGCAGCTTGGATTCAGCGGCGAACACTGAAGCTCTCTTT
CASSLDSAANTEALF
>-|TRBJ2-5|TRBV28|-
TGTGCCAGCAGTCAACAGGGAACGGTCCCACTCGTGACCCAGTACTTC
CASSQQGTVPLVTQYF
>-|TRBJ1-6|TRBV6-2/TRBV6-3|medium-sized
TGTGCCAGCAGTTACTCGTCAGGGTTTTCACCCCTCCACTTT
CASSYSSGFSPLHF
>-|TRBJ2-3|TRBV11-1|-
TGTGACAGCAGCCCCCGGGAGCGGAGGAGCACAGATACGCAGTATTTT
CDSSPRERRSTDTQYF
>-|TRBJ1-5|TRBV20-1|-
TGCAGTGCTAGAGATCCCGGGCATGGGATTAAGCAGCCCCAGCATTTT
CSARDPGHGIKQPQHF
>-|TRBJ1-5|TRBV12-3/TRBV12-4|-
TGTGCCAGCAGTTTAAATGAGAATCAGCCCCAGCATTTT
CASSLNENQPQHF